This record looks at one T cell receptor (beta chain) sequence and its context. Participating donors were healthy, HIV-negative adults free of recent acute infections or vaccinations. Execution of the assay was at deep level. Tens of thousands of T cell genomes, or around 180 ng DNA, went into the sorted-subset replicate PCRs. Only in-frame clones appear in the TCRdb table, and some are missing; sequencing was by immunoSEQ multiplex PCR. The repertoire consists of roughly 2.5 million clones, with around nine tenths occurring once and the leading ten covering about 0.13%. The data belong to a study of shared clonotypes between healthy human individuals. The CDR3 contains 13 residues. Germline CDR1 reads KGHSH; CDR2 reads LQKENI. Trimming removed 4 bases from V and 13 bases from J, with 14 bases in between.

The specimen sequenced was naive CD4+ T cells sorted from blood. The subset: CD45RA+ positively selected. The TCR comes from a man between 18 and 35 years old in good health. The V and J genes are TRBV18 and TRBJ1-6, with D unclear. The CDR3 here is CASSRARDAPLHF. The CDR3 DNA sequence: TGTGCCAGCTCACGCGCGCGGGATGCGCCCCTCCACTTT.